The text below deals with one T cell receptor (beta chain). Its antigen is as yet unknown. These data originate in a study of graft-versus-host responses after intestinal transplantation. Assay: immunoSEQ multiplex PCR; the TCRdb copy retains only in-frame clones and omits some. The sample holds about 50,000 clones, around 84% seen once. Whole-study findings and limits: GvH clones occurred in recipient marrow; some first appeared in ileum or blood. In patients with graft-donor T cell macrochimerism, allograft graft-versus-host to host-versus-graft clonal ratios were high.

CDR1 SGHAT and CDR2 FQNNGV come from the germline V gene. The CDR3 has 15 amino acids. Trimming removed 1 base from V and 4 bases from J; junction bases left unmatched: 6. This receptor was obtained from a human donor who was the organ donor for an intestinal transplant. The sample consisted of unstimulated CD4+ T cells sorted from spleen or lymph node cells, taken before transplant. The V call is TRBV11-2, the J call TRBJ2-5; 7 nucleotides match TRBD1. The CDR3 DNA follows: TGTGCCAGCAGCTTAGGAGAAGGGGGCGCAGAGACCCAGTACTTC. Its translation is CASSLGEGGAETQYF.